This TCR beta chain was profiled in a study of blood T cell repertoires in COVID-19. Turning to the study itself: Sites across the United States, Italy and Spain contributed samples from acute and convalescent COVID-19.

There are 13 residues in the CDR3. The ends were cut back, 1 base at V and 5 bases at J, with 9 bases in the middle. The germline gives CDR1 SGHRS, CDR2 YFSETQ. Methods used by the authors: Researchers report that nucleated cell counts were estimated from reference gene primer amplification. The data were produced by immunoSEQ multiplex PCR, yet TCRdb's version contains in-frame clones alone and is incomplete. V and J calls and clone size are given by that table; D and trimming were obtained from the DNA. The repertoire holds some 250,000 clones, over 85% seen once, with 3% to 4% in the top ten. Sequencing was carried out using PBMCs or T cells enriched from blood (not recorded which). The TCR originated in a woman in her twenties or thirties with acute COVID-19. The genes are TRBV5-1 and TRBJ1-1; D unresolved. The CDR3, as DNA: TGCGCCAGCAGCTTGTCGCGGGTTACTGAAGCTTTCTTT. It translates to CASSLSRVTEAFF.